These T cell receptor beta chains were read from a single sample in a study of control samples from healthy donors and cancer patients. TCRdb's copy holds only in-frame clones and misses some; the assay was immunoSEQ multiplex PCR. The sample contains tens of thousands of clones, roughly 90% of which appear only once. The sample taken for sequencing was blood. Every receptor here comes from a man aged 50-60 years in good health. Both conserved end residues are part of each CDR3. Fields, in order: V gene, J gene, clone size, CDR3 protein. Rows may omit the clone size; those that give it use once, few, many or a size class.

TRBV27	TRBJ2-2	-	CASSLPRPQGTGELFF
TRBV6-5	TRBJ2-3	-	CASRPGQNADTQYF
TRBV10-3	TRBJ2-1	once	CGTSGGYNEQFF
TRBV27	TRBJ1-6	-	CASSPRQGSSYNSPLHF
TRBV29-1	TRBJ1-1	-	CSVDRGTTEAFF
TRBV5-8	TRBJ1-5	-	CASTWTPHSNQPQHF
TRBV5-8	TRBJ2-5	-	CASSFLQGGTQYF
TRBV9	TRBJ1-1	-	CASSPQDRVTEAFF
TRBV19	TRBJ1-5	-	CASSFRQGGGQPQHF
TRBV20-1	TRBJ2-5	-	CSARKGTTQYF
TRBV9	TRBJ1-4	-	CASSVGGGKETKLFF
TRBV4-1	TRBJ2-1	-	CASSPRQGLGGDEQFF
TRBV18	TRBJ2-5	-	CASSYLGETQYF
TRBV24-1	TRBJ2-1	-	CATSDPLRQHQDEQFF
TRBV7-8	TRBJ1-2	-	CASSLDPRNNYGYTF
TRBV7-2	TRBJ1-1	-	CASSLYRNTEAFF
TRBV29-1	TRBJ1-1	-	CSVSGGAEAFF
TRBV4-2	TRBJ2-3	-	CASSQALAGSGDTQYF
TRBV15	TRBJ2-1	-	CATSRDVQGYNEQFF
TRBV21-1	TRBJ1-5	-	CAIGGIHSNQPQHF
TRBV19	TRBJ2-2	-	CASSPGQGLTGELFF
TRBV12-3/TRBV12-4	TRBJ1-1	-	CASITRGRKAFF
TRBV3-1/TRBV3-2	TRBJ1-1	-	CASSPGSPAPLMNTEAFF
TRBV12-3/TRBV12-4	TRBJ1-2	-	CASSTQGGDGYTF
TRBV2	TRBJ1-5	-	CASSGGREGQPQHF
TRBV4-1	TRBJ2-5	-	CASSQWVGETQYF
TRBV30	TRBJ2-7	once	CAWTTRTQKVYYEQYF
TRBV18	TRBJ1-5	-	CASSGGPNQPQHF
TRBV7-8	TRBJ2-5	-	CASSETRQGSEETQYF
TRBV2	TRBJ2-2	-	CASSESQGPTGELFF
TRBV13	TRBJ2-5	-	CASSSEQGQETQYF
TRBV21-1	TRBJ1-2	-	CASSKEDAREIGYTF
TRBV14	TRBJ1-1	-	CASSQDQGRVTEAFF
TRBV7-8	TRBJ2-1	-	CASSSPGLAGNNEQFF
TRBV11-2	TRBJ1-1	-	CASSTLGDLNTEAFF
TRBV19	TRBJ1-3	-	CASDRRNTIYF
TRBV11-3	TRBJ2-1	-	CASSLGAGEQFF
TRBV27	TRBJ1-2	-	CASSPSRERGDGYTF
TRBV9	TRBJ1-3	-	CASSGRWGPGNTIYF
TRBV3-1/TRBV3-2	TRBJ2-5	once	CASSLGLAGVAQYF
TRBV7-9	TRBJ1-1	once	CASSYGQWPEAFF
TRBV6-5	TRBJ1-3	-	CASSRDTGSGNTIYF
TRBV18	TRBJ1-5	-	CASSTSTGDRQPQHF
TRBV2	TRBJ2-3	-	CASSQEITDTQYF
TRBV7-2	TRBJ2-7	-	CASSPTSGAYYEQYF
TRBV6-5	TRBJ1-2	-	CASSGQDGYTF
TRBV19	TRBJ1-1	-	CASHRKGANTEAFF
TRBV2	TRBJ1-4	-	CASSLESEGKLFF
TRBV19	TRBJ2-6	-	CASSIGTESSGANVLTF
TRBV3-1/TRBV3-2	TRBJ1-3	-	CASSQPRDLGNTIYF
TRBV25-1	TRBJ1-2	-	CASSEWGQGTHYGYTF
TRBV4-1	TRBJ1-1	-	CASSQQQGIPEAFF
TRBV6-2/TRBV6-3	TRBJ2-7	-	CASSYKGRSSDEQYF
TRBV12-3/TRBV12-4	TRBJ1-5	-	CASKGESNQPQHF
TRBV4-1	TRBJ2-6	once	CASSQAFGGSGANVLTF